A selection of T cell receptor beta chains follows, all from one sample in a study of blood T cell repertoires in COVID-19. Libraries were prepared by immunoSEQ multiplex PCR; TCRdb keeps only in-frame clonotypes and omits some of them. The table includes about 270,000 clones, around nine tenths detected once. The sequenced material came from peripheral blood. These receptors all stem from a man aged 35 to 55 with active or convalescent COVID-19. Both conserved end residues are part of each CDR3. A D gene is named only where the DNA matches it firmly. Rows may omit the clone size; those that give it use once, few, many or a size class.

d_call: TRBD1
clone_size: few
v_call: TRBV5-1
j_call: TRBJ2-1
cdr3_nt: TGCGCCAGCAGCCATGCGACAGGGATCAGCAATGAGCAGTTCTTC
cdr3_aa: CASSHATGISNEQFF

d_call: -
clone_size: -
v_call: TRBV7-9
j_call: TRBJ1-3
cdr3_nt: TGTGCCAGCAGCTCTCAGACAGTTTCTGGAAACACCATATATTTT
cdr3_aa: CASSSQTVSGNTIYF

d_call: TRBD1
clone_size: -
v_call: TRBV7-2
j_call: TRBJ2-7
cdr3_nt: TGTGCCAGCAGCTTAGCGGGCCCGGGACAGGGTGCCTACGAGCAGTACTTC
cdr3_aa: CASSLAGPGQGAYEQYF

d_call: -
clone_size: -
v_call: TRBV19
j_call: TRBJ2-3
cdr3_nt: TGTGCCAGTAGTAATAGGGGCCCAGATACGCAGTATTTT
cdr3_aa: CASSNRGPDTQYF

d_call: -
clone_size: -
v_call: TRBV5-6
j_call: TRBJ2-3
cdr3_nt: TGTGCCAGGCCCCCCGCTCGGGTTGTGTGGACAGATACGCAGTATTTT
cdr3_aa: CARPPARVVWTDTQYF

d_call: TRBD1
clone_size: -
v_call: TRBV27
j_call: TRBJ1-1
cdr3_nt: TGTGCCAGCAGAAGGGCAGGGGGGCGTACTGAAGCTTTCTTT
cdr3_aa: CASRRAGGRTEAFF

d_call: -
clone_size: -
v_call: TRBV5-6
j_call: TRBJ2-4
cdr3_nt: TGTGCCAGCAGCTTGGTGGGTTTCGGGTATAACATTCAGTACTTC
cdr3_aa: CASSLVGFGYNIQYF

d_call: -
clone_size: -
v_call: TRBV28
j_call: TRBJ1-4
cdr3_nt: TGTGCCAGCAGCCGCGACAGTCGAACTAATGAAAAACTGTTTTTT
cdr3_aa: CASSRDSRTNEKLFF

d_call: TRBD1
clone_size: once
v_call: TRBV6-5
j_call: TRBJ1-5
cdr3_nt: TGTGCCAGCATTTATTTCCCGGGACAGGGCGGTCAGCCCCAGCATTTT
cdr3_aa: CASIYFPGQGGQPQHF

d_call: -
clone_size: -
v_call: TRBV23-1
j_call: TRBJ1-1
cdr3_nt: TGCGCCAGCAGTCAACGGGGGATCGAAGGGGTGAACACTGAAGCTTTCTTT
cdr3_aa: CASSQRGIEGVNTEAFF

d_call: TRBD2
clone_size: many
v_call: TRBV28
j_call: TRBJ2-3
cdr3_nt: TGTGCCAGCACCCTAGCGGGGAAAAGGCTTACGCAGTATTTT
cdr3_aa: CASTLAGKRLTQYF

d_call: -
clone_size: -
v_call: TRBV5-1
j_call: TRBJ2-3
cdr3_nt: TGCGCCAGCAGCTTGTGGAACAGGGCTCTCACAGATACGCAGTATTTT
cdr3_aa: CASSLWNRALTDTQYF

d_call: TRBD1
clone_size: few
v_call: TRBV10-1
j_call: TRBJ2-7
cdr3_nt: TGCGCCAGCAGTGGGGGACAGGGAAGCTCCTACGAGCAGTACTTC
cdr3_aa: CASSGGQGSSYEQYF

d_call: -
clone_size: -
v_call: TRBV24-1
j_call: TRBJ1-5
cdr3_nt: TGTGCCACCAGTGATAGAACAGGGATGGCTAGCAATCAGCCCCAGCATTTT
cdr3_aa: CATSDRTGMASNQPQHF

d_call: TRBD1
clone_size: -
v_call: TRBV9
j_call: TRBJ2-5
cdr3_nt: TGTGCCAGCAGCGAGCGGACAGGGGGCGTCGGAGAGACCCAGTACTTC
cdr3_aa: CASSERTGGVGETQYF

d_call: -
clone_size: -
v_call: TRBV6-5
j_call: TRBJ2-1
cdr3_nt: TGTGCCAGCTGGGGGCGAGGACAGTTTGAGCAGTTCTTC
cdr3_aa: CASWGRGQFEQFF

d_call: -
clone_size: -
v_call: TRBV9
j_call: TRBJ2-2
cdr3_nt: TGTGCCAGCAGCGTAGGGGACATCTACACCGGGGAGCTGTTTTTT
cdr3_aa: CASSVGDIYTGELFF

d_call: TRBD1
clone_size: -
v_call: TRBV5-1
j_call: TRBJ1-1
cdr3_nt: TGCGCCAGCAGCTTGAGACAGGGGGCTTCGAACACTGAAGCTTTCTTT
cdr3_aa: CASSLRQGASNTEAFF

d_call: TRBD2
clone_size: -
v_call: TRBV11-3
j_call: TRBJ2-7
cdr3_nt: TGTGCCAGCAGCCCACTGGGACTAGCGGAAGCGGTCCACGAGCAGTACTTC
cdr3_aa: CASSPLGLAEAVHEQYF

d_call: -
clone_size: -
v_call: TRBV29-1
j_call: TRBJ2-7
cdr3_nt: TGCAGCGCACCAACATTTACTGGACAGTTCTACGAGCAGTACTTC
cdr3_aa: CSAPTFTGQFYEQYF

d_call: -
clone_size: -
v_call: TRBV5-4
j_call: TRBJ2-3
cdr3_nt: TGTGCCAGCAGCTTGGCGGCCCTCCCTAGTGGAGATACGCAGTATTTT
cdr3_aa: CASSLAALPSGDTQYF

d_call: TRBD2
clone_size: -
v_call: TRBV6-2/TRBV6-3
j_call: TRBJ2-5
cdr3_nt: TGTGCCAGCAGCCCAGGACTAGCGGGACTTCAGACCCAGTACTTC
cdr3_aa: CASSPGLAGLQTQYF

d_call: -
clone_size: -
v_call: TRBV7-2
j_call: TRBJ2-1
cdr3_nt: TGTGCCAGCAGCCCGTTCTACAATGAGCAGTTCTTC
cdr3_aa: CASSPFYNEQFF

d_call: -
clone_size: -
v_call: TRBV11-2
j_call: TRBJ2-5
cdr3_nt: TGTGCCAGCAGCTTAAGTAGCGGATCCCAGTACTTC
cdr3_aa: CASSLSSGSQYF

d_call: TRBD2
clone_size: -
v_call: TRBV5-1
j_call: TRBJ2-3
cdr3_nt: TGCGCCAGCGAACTAGCGGGAGGAAGCACAGATACGCAGTATTTT
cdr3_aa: CASELAGGSTDTQYF

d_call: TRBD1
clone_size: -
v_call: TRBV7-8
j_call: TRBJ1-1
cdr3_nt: TGTGCCAGCAGCTTAGGGACAGGGGGATTAGGCACTGAAGCTTTCTTT
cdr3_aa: CASSLGTGGLGTEAFF

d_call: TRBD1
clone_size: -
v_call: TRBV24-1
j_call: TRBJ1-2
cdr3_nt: TGTGCCACCGAAGGGGGCCTCTATGGCTACACCTTC
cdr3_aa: CATEGGLYGYTF

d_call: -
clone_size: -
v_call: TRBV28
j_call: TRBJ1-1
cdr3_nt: TGTGCCAGCAGTTTAGGCCCCGCGGACACTGAAGCTTTCTTT
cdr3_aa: CASSLGPADTEAFF

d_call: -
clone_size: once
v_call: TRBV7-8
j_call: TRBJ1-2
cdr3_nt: TGTGCCAGCAGCCCTAGAACTGAAACTAACTATGGCTACACCTTC
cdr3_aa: CASSPRTETNYGYTF

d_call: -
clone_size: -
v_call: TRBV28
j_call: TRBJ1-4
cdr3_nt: TGTGCCAGCAGTCAAACCCCAGGGCCCGGCAATGAAAAACTGTTTTTT
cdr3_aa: CASSQTPGPGNEKLFF

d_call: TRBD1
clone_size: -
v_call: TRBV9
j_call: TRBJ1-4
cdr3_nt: TGTGCCAGCAGCAGGACAGGGACTAATGAAAAACTGTTTTTT
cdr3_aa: CASSRTGTNEKLFF

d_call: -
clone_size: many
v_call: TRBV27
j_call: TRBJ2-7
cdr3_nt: TGTGCCAGCAGTTTATACCCTTTGCTAGCGGGACAGGATGAGCAGTACTTC
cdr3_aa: CASSLYPLLAGQDEQYF

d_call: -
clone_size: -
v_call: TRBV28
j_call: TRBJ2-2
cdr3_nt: TGTGCCAGCACCAGGCCCCCTGCGCCCGGGGAGCTGTTTTTT
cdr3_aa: CASTRPPAPGELFF

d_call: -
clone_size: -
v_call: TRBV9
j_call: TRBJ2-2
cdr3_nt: TGTGCCAGCAGTGCCACTGATCCGAACACCGGGGAGCTGTTTTTT
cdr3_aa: CASSATDPNTGELFF

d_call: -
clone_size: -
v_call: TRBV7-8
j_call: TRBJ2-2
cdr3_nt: TGTGCCAGCAGCCCCTACACCGGGGAGCTGTTTTTT
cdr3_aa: CASSPYTGELFF

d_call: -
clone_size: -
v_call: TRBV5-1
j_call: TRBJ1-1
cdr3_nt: TGCGCCAGCAGCGCCGGGGGGAGTCAAGCTTTCTTT
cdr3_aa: CASSAGGSQAFF

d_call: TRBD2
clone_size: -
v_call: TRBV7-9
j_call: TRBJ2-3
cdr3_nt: TGTGCCAGCAGCTTGAGTAGCGGGAGAACAGATACGCAGTATTTT
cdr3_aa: CASSLSSGRTDTQYF

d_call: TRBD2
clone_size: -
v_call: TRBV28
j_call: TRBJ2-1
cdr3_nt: TGTGCCAGCAGTTTAATGTCAGCGGGGGACAATGAGCAGTTCTTC
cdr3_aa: CASSLMSAGDNEQFF

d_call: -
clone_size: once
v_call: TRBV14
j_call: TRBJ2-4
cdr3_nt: TGTGCCAGCAGCCAAGGGCGAGGACAGAATCACATTCAGTACTTC
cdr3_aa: CASSQGRGQNHIQYF

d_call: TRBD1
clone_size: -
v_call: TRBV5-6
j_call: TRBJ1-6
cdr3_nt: TGTGCCAGCAGCGTGACAGGGACAGGGGAACCCCTCCACTTT
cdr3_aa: CASSVTGTGEPLHF

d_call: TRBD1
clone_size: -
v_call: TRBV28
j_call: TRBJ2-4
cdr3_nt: TGTGCCAGCAGACAGACAGGGGTGGACATTCAGTACTTC
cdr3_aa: CASRQTGVDIQYF